This T cell receptor (beta chain) was recorded in a study of T and B cells in COVID-19 patients. Each TRB amplification used about 250-550 ng of genomic DNA from blood. This clonotype was observed a few times. TRB rearrangements were amplified by multiplex PCR with BIOMED2 TRB-A/B primers. TCRdb re-derived calls from the multiplex PCR reads in MiXCR, one entry per CDR3 protein. The table lists some 21,000 distinct CDR3 sequences, over 25% of them singletons. V dropped 1 base and J dropped 0 bases, with 5 bases sitting between them. Germline CDR1 reads SGHNT; CDR2 reads YYREEE (reference sequence). The CDR3 spans 15 residues.

Material for sequencing was blood. The rearrangement links TRBV5-4 to TRBJ2-6; D gene uncertain. The sequence came from a human donor who had recovered from COVID-19. CDR3 sequence: CASSLWASGANVLTF. In DNA, the CDR3 is TGTGCCAGCAGCTTGTGGGCCTCTGGGGCCAACGTCCTGACTTTC. The full variable domain, completed using reference TRBV5-4 and TRBJ2-6, is ETGVTQSPTHLIKTRGQQVTLRCSSQSGHNTVSWYQQALGQGPQFIFQYYREEENGRGNFPPRFSGLQFPNYSSELNVNALELDDSALYLCASSLWASGANVLTFGAGSRLTVL.